The rows below give T cell receptor beta chains drawn from one sample of a study of T cells in Graves' hyperthyroidism and ophthalmopathy. One entry per CDR3 protein, called by TCRdb with MiXCR from the multiplex PCR reads. The sample includes 600,000 to 700,000 distinct CDR3 sequences, roughly 14% of them seen just once. The sample comprised blood. The source is a woman aged 35 to 49 with Graves' ophthalmopathy. Each CDR3 is given with its conserved first and last residue. The order of the fields is J gene, clone size, D gene, V gene, CDR3 DNA, CDR3 protein. The D gene is left open where the match is weak. Expanded clones are given a class, and other clones once, few, many or no size at all.

J gene: TRBJ2-2; clone size: many; D gene: NA; V gene: TRBV7-6; CDR3 DNA: TGTGCCAGCAGTCCCAGCATCACCGGGGAGCTGTTTTTT; CDR3 protein: CASSPSITGELFF
J gene: TRBJ2-7; clone size: many; D gene: NA; V gene: TRBV5-1; CDR3 DNA: TGCGCCAGCAGCATGGACAGGGAGGGCTACTACGAGCAGTACTTC; CDR3 protein: CASSMDREGYYEQYF
J gene: TRBJ2-4; clone size: many; D gene: NA; V gene: TRBV12-3/TRBV12-4; CDR3 DNA: TGTGCCAGCAGTTTAGGGGCCAAAAACATTCAGTACTTC; CDR3 protein: CASSLGAKNIQYF
J gene: TRBJ2-5; clone size: many; D gene: NA; V gene: TRBV7-8; CDR3 DNA: TGTGCCAGCAGCTTCAAGCGGGTGCCGTACCAAGAGACCCAGTACTTC; CDR3 protein: CASSFKRVPYQETQYF
J gene: TRBJ2-2; clone size: NA; D gene: NA; V gene: TRBV19; CDR3 DNA: TGTGCCAGTAGCAGAAGACAGGGACTAAACACCGGGGAGCTGTTTTTT; CDR3 protein: CASSRRQGLNTGELFF
J gene: TRBJ2-7; clone size: many; D gene: TRBD2; V gene: TRBV19; CDR3 DNA: TGTGCCAGTAGTCGGGGGGATCTGTCCTACGAGCAGTACTTC; CDR3 protein: CASSRGDLSYEQYF
J gene: TRBJ1-5; clone size: many; D gene: NA; V gene: TRBV7-3; CDR3 DNA: TGTGCCAGCAGCGAAACAGTCGATCAGCCCCAGCATTTT; CDR3 protein: CASSETVDQPQHF
J gene: TRBJ2-5; clone size: many; D gene: NA; V gene: TRBV9; CDR3 DNA: TGTGCCAGCAGCCTGACCTCTCTAATAGAGGGGGAGACCCAGTACTTC; CDR3 protein: CASSLTSLIEGETQYF
J gene: TRBJ2-3; clone size: NA; D gene: NA; V gene: TRBV20-1; CDR3 DNA: TGCAGTGCTAGACATCTTCCCGGGCGGACAGATACGCAGTATTTT; CDR3 protein: CSARHLPGRTDTQYF
J gene: TRBJ1-5; clone size: few; D gene: NA; V gene: TRBV5-5; CDR3 DNA: TGTGCCAGCAGCCCGTACACACTAGGGAATCAGCCCCAGCATTTT; CDR3 protein: CASSPYTLGNQPQHF
J gene: TRBJ2-5; clone size: few; D gene: NA; V gene: TRBV4-3; CDR3 DNA: TGCGCCAGCAGCCAAGATGCGAGGACAACCCAGTACTTC; CDR3 protein: CASSQDARTTQYF
J gene: TRBJ1-2; clone size: many; D gene: NA; V gene: TRBV6-5; CDR3 DNA: TGTGCCAGCAGTTACTCGCAGGGGTCGGGAGGCTATGGCTACACCTTC; CDR3 protein: CASSYSQGSGGYGYTF
J gene: TRBJ2-2; clone size: many; D gene: TRBD1; V gene: TRBV20-1; CDR3 DNA: TGCAGTGCTAGTCAGGGGGACACCGGGGAGCTGTTTTTT; CDR3 protein: CSASQGDTGELFF
J gene: TRBJ2-5; clone size: NA; D gene: NA; V gene: TRBV2; CDR3 DNA: TGTGCCAGCTCTGAGCGTAGGGGGGTATCGCAAGAGACCCAGTACTTC; CDR3 protein: CASSERRGVSQETQYF
J gene: TRBJ2-7; clone size: many; D gene: NA; V gene: TRBV24-1; CDR3 DNA: TGTGCCACCAGTGATTTATCAGAGAGGGGCGAGCAGTACTTC; CDR3 protein: CATSDLSERGEQYF
J gene: TRBJ2-7; clone size: few; D gene: TRBD1; V gene: TRBV18; CDR3 DNA: TGTGCCAGCTCACCGACAGGGATCGCTTTCGAGCAGTACTTC; CDR3 protein: CASSPTGIAFEQYF
J gene: TRBJ2-4; clone size: NA; D gene: NA; V gene: TRBV29-1; CDR3 DNA: TGCAGCGTACACGGGACTTCCAAAAACATTCAGTACTTC; CDR3 protein: CSVHGTSKNIQYF
J gene: TRBJ1-1; clone size: many; D gene: NA; V gene: TRBV20-1; CDR3 DNA: TGCAGTGCTGGTGTTAATGCCAACACTGAAGCTTTCTTT; CDR3 protein: CSAGVNANTEAFF
J gene: TRBJ2-7; clone size: NA; D gene: NA; V gene: TRBV7-3; CDR3 DNA: TGTGCCAGCAGTACCTACGTAGGGTACGAGCAGTACTTC; CDR3 protein: CASSTYVGYEQYF
J gene: TRBJ2-6; clone size: many; D gene: NA; V gene: TRBV13; CDR3 DNA: TGTGCCAGCAGCTTCCGGGTCGGGAGCTCTGGGGCCAACGTCCTGACTTTC; CDR3 protein: CASSFRVGSSGANVLTF
J gene: TRBJ2-2; clone size: many; D gene: TRBD1; V gene: TRBV24-1; CDR3 DNA: TGTGCCACCAGTGATAACCCTCGGACAGGGGCCTTCACCGGGGAGCTGTTTTTT; CDR3 protein: CATSDNPRTGAFTGELFF
J gene: TRBJ1-6; clone size: many; D gene: NA; V gene: TRBV6-1; CDR3 DNA: TGTGCCAGCAGTCCCCGGGACAACTCATATAATTCACCCCTCCACTTT; CDR3 protein: CASSPRDNSYNSPLHF
J gene: TRBJ1-5; clone size: NA; D gene: TRBD1; V gene: TRBV16; CDR3 DNA: TGTGCCAGCAGCCAGGGGACAGGTCTTCAGCCCCAGCATTTT; CDR3 protein: CASSQGTGLQPQHF
J gene: TRBJ2-7; clone size: NA; D gene: TRBD2; V gene: TRBV20-1; CDR3 DNA: TGCAGTGTTACCGTAGCGGGGGCTGTCTACGAGCAGTACTTC; CDR3 protein: CSVTVAGAVYEQYF
J gene: TRBJ1-1; clone size: NA; D gene: TRBD1; V gene: TRBV7-8; CDR3 DNA: TGTGCCAGCAGCCAACAGGGGGCTGGGCACACTGAAGCTTTCTTT; CDR3 protein: CASSQQGAGHTEAFF
J gene: TRBJ2-5; clone size: many; D gene: NA; V gene: TRBV6-5; CDR3 DNA: TGTGCCAGCACCATAACTCGAAAAGAGACCCAGTACTTC; CDR3 protein: CASTITRKETQYF